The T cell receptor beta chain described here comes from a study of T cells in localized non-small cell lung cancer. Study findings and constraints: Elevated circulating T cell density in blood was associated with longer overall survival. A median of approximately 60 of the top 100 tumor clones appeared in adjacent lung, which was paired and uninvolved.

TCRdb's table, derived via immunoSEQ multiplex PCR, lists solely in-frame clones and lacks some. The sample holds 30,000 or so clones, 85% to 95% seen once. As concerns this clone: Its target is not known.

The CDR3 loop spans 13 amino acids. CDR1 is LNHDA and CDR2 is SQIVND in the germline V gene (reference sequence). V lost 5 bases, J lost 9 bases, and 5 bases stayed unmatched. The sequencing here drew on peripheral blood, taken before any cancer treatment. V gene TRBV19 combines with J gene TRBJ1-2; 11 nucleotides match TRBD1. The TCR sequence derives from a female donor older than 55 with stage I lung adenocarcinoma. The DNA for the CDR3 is TGTGCCAGTAGTCTCGGACAGGGGGCGAGCTACACCTTC. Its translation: CASSLGQGASYTF.